This T cell receptor beta chain was identified in a study of siplizumab effects on memory and regulatory T cells. Method: immunoSEQ multiplex PCR; TCRdb's copy keeps in-frame clones and lacks some. The sample shows about 50,000 clones, less than 90% of them seen only once. This TCR was recovered from a human donor in good health. The sample was naive CD8+ T cells sorted from blood.

The CDR3 loop reads CASSEAPSYEQYF. In DNA form, the CDR3 reads TGTGCCAGCAGTGAAGCGCCCTCCTACGAGCAGTACTTC. The chain recombines TRBV2 with TRBJ2-7, with D unclear. The V gene lost 0 bases and the J gene lost 0 bases, with 3 bases spanning the gap. Germline CDR1 SNHLY, CDR2 FYNNEI. This CDR3 region has 13 residues.